This is a list of T cell receptor beta chains from one sample in a study of beta chain features in type 1 diabetes. This table comes from immunoSEQ multiplex PCR, and its TCRdb copy is limited to in-frame clones, with some not included. Of over 500,000 clones listed, about 14% are singletons. The material sequenced was naive CD4+ T cells from blood. Receptor source: a man aged 18 to 35 in good health. CDR3s include the opening cysteine and the closing phenylalanine or tryptophan. D genes are given only for firm matches. For some rows the clone size is stated as once, few or many, or as a class when expanded; others skip it.

- TRBJ1-2 - TRBV28 CASGGAYGYTF TGTGCCAGCGGTGGGGCCTATGGCTACACCTTC
- TRBJ2-1 - TRBV27 CASSATGWRDNEQFF TGTGCCAGCAGTGCAACAGGGTGGAGGGACAATGAGCAGTTCTTC
few TRBJ2-6 - TRBV14 CASSQDLVGANSGANVLTF TGTGCCAGCAGCCAAGATCTGGTGGGAGCCAACTCTGGGGCCAACGTCCTGACTTTC
few TRBJ1-1 - TRBV7-2 CASSFYRESTEAFF TGTGCCAGCAGCTTTTACAGGGAAAGCACTGAAGCTTTCTTT
few TRBJ2-3 TRBD2 TRBV28 CASSPTSGGSTDTQYF TGTGCCAGCAGCCCCACAAGCGGGGGGAGCACAGATACGCAGTATTTT
- TRBJ2-6 - TRBV7-3 CASSPDTSGANVLTF TGTGCCAGCAGCCCCGACACCTCTGGGGCCAACGTCCTGACTTTC
- TRBJ2-3 - TRBV7-2 CASSQSTDTQYF TGTGCCAGCAGCCAATCCACAGATACGCAGTATTTT
few TRBJ2-5 - TRBV9 CASSPGDINQYF TGTGCCAGCAGCCCAGGGGACATTAACCAGTACTTC
few TRBJ2-1 - TRBV25-1 CASSEYQGQSSYNEQFF TGTGCCAGCAGTGAATACCAGGGGCAGAGCTCCTACAATGAGCAGTTCTTC
- TRBJ2-7 - TRBV11-2 CASRPTRSQAYEQYF TGTGCCAGCAGACCAACTAGATCTCAAGCCTACGAGCAGTACTTC